The rows below give T cell receptor beta chains drawn from one sample of a study of CD8+ T cells in alopecia areata. Assay used: immunoSEQ multiplex PCR; TCRdb lists only in-frame clones, some missing. The sample lists approximately 180,000 clones, about 53% seen once, with approximately 10% in the top ten. The material was CD8+ T cells sorted from blood, obtained at week 24, from a patient treated with tofacitinib. Receptors were obtained from a human donor with alopecia areata. CDR3s include the opening cysteine and the closing phenylalanine or tryptophan. A D gene is named only where the DNA matches it firmly. The size of a clone is reported for some rows only, either as once, few or many, or as a class for expanded clones.

V gene: TRBV5-1
CDR3 length: 14
J gene: TRBJ2-2
clone size: .
D gene: .
CDR3 protein: CASSGNRASGELFF
CDR3 DNA: TGCGCCAGCAGCGGTAACAGGGCTTCCGGGGAGCTGTTTTTT

V gene: TRBV30
CDR3 length: 12
J gene: TRBJ1-1
clone size: .
D gene: .
CDR3 protein: CAWSPADTEAFF
CDR3 DNA: TGTGCCTGGAGTCCTGCAGACACTGAAGCTTTCTTT

V gene: TRBV7-2
CDR3 length: 15
J gene: TRBJ1-6
clone size: .
D gene: TRBD1
CDR3 protein: CASSFPGTGSSPLHF
CDR3 DNA: TGTGCCAGCAGCTTCCCCGGGACAGGGAGTTCACCCCTCCACTTT

V gene: TRBV29-1
CDR3 length: 15
J gene: TRBJ2-1
clone size: .
D gene: .
CDR3 protein: CSVEMSGQIYNEQFF
CDR3 DNA: TGCAGCGTTGAAATGTCCGGACAGATCTACAATGAGCAGTTCTTC

V gene: TRBV27
CDR3 length: 16
J gene: TRBJ1-1
clone size: .
D gene: .
CDR3 protein: CASSLSTGEGNTEAFF
CDR3 DNA: TGTGCCAGCAGTTTATCTACAGGTGAGGGGAACACTGAAGCTTTCTTT

V gene: TRBV5-4
CDR3 length: 16
J gene: TRBJ1-2
clone size: .
D gene: .
CDR3 protein: CASSSVLQGRSYGYTF
CDR3 DNA: TGTGCCAGCAGCTCAGTGTTGCAGGGGAGATCCTATGGCTACACCTTC

V gene: TRBV14
CDR3 length: 13
J gene: TRBJ2-1
clone size: .
D gene: .
CDR3 protein: CASSPIGNNEQFF
CDR3 DNA: TGTGCCAGCAGCCCTATCGGGAACAATGAGCAGTTCTTC

V gene: TRBV29-1
CDR3 length: 16
J gene: TRBJ2-1
clone size: few
D gene: .
CDR3 protein: CSVDSALQSSYNEQFF
CDR3 DNA: TGCAGCGTTGATAGCGCTTTACAGTCTTCCTACAATGAGCAGTTCTTC

V gene: TRBV30
CDR3 length: 11
J gene: TRBJ1-1
clone size: .
D gene: .
CDR3 protein: CAWSAGVEAFF
CDR3 DNA: TGTGCCTGGAGTGCGGGAGTTGAAGCTTTCTTT

V gene: TRBV30
CDR3 length: 11
J gene: TRBJ1-2
clone size: .
D gene: .
CDR3 protein: CAWNRDGGYTF
CDR3 DNA: TGTGCCTGGAACAGGGACGGTGGCTACACCTTC

V gene: TRBV25-1
CDR3 length: 11
J gene: TRBJ2-1
clone size: few
D gene: .
CDR3 protein: CASREMTEQFF
CDR3 DNA: TGTGCCAGCAGAGAGATGACAGAGCAGTTCTTC

V gene: TRBV7-9
CDR3 length: 12
J gene: TRBJ1-6
clone size: .
D gene: .
CDR3 protein: CASSPGVSPLHF
CDR3 DNA: TGTGCCAGCAGTCCAGGTGTATCACCCCTCCACTTT

V gene: TRBV30
CDR3 length: 13
J gene: TRBJ2-7
clone size: .
D gene: TRBD1
CDR3 protein: CAWSQSRGYEQYF
CDR3 DNA: TGTGCCTGGAGCCAGAGCAGGGGGTACGAGCAGTACTTC

V gene: TRBV5-1
CDR3 length: 15
J gene: TRBJ1-1
clone size: .
D gene: TRBD1
CDR3 protein: CASTPTGSRNTEAFF
CDR3 DNA: TGCGCCAGCACCCCGACAGGGTCTCGGAACACTGAAGCTTTCTTT

V gene: TRBV27
CDR3 length: 13
J gene: TRBJ2-1
clone size: .
D gene: .
CDR3 protein: CASSLSARNEQFF
CDR3 DNA: TGTGCCAGCAGTTTATCTGCGCGCAATGAGCAGTTCTTC

V gene: TRBV30
CDR3 length: 19
J gene: TRBJ2-5
clone size: .
D gene: TRBD2
CDR3 protein: CAWSGAFSGGPRLGETQYF
CDR3 DNA: TGTGCCTGGAGTGGGGCTTTTAGCGGGGGACCGAGGTTGGGAGAGACCCAGTACTTC

V gene: TRBV6-6
CDR3 length: 14
J gene: TRBJ2-1
clone size: few
D gene: .
CDR3 protein: CASSHGTAYNEQFF
CDR3 DNA: TGTGCCAGCAGTCACGGGACGGCCTACAATGAGCAGTTCTTC

V gene: TRBV25-1
CDR3 length: 18
J gene: TRBJ2-2
clone size: .
D gene: .
CDR3 protein: CASSVGLGPRWSAGELFF
CDR3 DNA: TGTGCCAGCAGTGTCGGGTTGGGGCCAAGATGGAGTGCCGGGGAGCTGTTTTTT

V gene: TRBV1
CDR3 length: 13
J gene: TRBJ2-7
clone size: .
D gene: .
CDR3 protein: CTSSQAAGVEQYF
CDR3 DNA: TGCACCAGCAGCCAAGCCGCGGGGGTCGAGCAGTACTTC

V gene: TRBV5-1
CDR3 length: 16
J gene: TRBJ2-7
clone size: .
D gene: TRBD1
CDR3 protein: CASSAAGQDSSYEQYF
CDR3 DNA: TGCGCCAGCAGCGCGGCCGGACAGGACAGCTCCTACGAGCAGTACTTC

V gene: TRBV7-2
CDR3 length: 16
J gene: TRBJ2-3
clone size: .
D gene: TRBD2
CDR3 protein: CASSFLGLAGTDTQYF
CDR3 DNA: TGTGCCAGCAGCTTCCTAGGACTAGCGGGCACAGATACGCAGTATTTT

V gene: TRBV6-1
CDR3 length: 17
J gene: TRBJ2-3
clone size: .
D gene: TRBD2
CDR3 protein: CASSEGTSAAGTDTQYF
CDR3 DNA: TGTGCCAGCAGTGAAGGGACTAGCGCAGCTGGCACAGATACGCAGTATTTT

V gene: TRBV6-6
CDR3 length: 10
J gene: TRBJ1-2
clone size: few
D gene: .
CDR3 protein: CAIYNYGYTF
CDR3 DNA: TGTGCCATCTATAACTATGGCTACACCTTC

V gene: TRBV10-2
CDR3 length: 17
J gene: TRBJ1-1
clone size: few
D gene: .
CDR3 protein: CASSESDFTVMNTEAFF
CDR3 DNA: TGCGCCAGCAGTGAGTCCGATTTTACAGTCATGAACACTGAAGCTTTCTTT

V gene: TRBV14
CDR3 length: 18
J gene: TRBJ1-2
clone size: .
D gene: TRBD1
CDR3 protein: CASSQTGGGQGPHYGYTF
CDR3 DNA: TGTGCCAGCAGCCAAACCGGCGGGGGACAGGGCCCCCACTATGGCTACACCTTC

V gene: TRBV7-6
CDR3 length: 17
J gene: TRBJ2-7
clone size: .
D gene: TRBD2
CDR3 protein: CASSLVPPTSGDYEQYF
CDR3 DNA: TGTGCCAGCAGCTTAGTTCCCCCGACTAGCGGGGATTACGAGCAGTACTTC

V gene: TRBV4-3
CDR3 length: 15
J gene: TRBJ1-1
clone size: .
D gene: TRBD1
CDR3 protein: CASSQGGQGMDEAFF
CDR3 DNA: TGCGCCAGCAGCCAAGGCGGACAGGGAATGGATGAAGCTTTCTTT